This T cell receptor beta chain was observed in a study of cytomegalovirus exposure and HLA in healthy donors. As for the study in general: HLA-typed donors contributed 65 million to 95 million unique TCRs, which were held in an early data release.

Germline V lookup: CDR1 SSHAT, CDR2 FNYEAQ (reference sequence). CDR3 length equals 13 residues. General study findings and limits: From TCR beta sequences, most subjects' HLA-A and HLA-B alleles were reportedly predicted accurately. According to a later analysis, most TCR beta chains associated with CMV appeared HLA-restricted.

PCR involved 60 Vbeta and 13 Jbeta primers. Assay: immunoSEQ multiplex PCR; the TCRdb copy retains only in-frame clones and omits some. The sample has some 110,000 clones, under 90% seen once; the top ten hold under 4%. On this clone: The antigen is undetermined. One end of the junction varies from germline; a read error may be responsible.

The sequence derives from a woman aged 25-40 years in good health and CMV-seronegative. Sequenced input: PBMCs. V and J are TRBV7-7 and TRBJ1-1; no definite D call. The CDR3 here is CASSLGVDTEAFF. As DNA, the CDR3 is TGTGCTAGCAGCTTAGGCGTGGACACTGAAGCTTTCTTT.